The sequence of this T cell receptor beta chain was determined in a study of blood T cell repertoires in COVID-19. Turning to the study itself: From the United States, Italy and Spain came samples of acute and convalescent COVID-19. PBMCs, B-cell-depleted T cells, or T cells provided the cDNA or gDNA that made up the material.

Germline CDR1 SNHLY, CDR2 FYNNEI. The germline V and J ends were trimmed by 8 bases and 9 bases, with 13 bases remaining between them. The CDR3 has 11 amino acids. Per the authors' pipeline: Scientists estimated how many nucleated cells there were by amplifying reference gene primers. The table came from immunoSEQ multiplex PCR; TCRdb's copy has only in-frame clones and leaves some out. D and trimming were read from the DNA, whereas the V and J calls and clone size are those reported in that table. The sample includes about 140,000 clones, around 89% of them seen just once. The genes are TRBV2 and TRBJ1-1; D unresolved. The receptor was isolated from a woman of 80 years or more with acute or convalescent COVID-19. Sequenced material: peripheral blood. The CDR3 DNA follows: TGTGCCAGCTGGGTAGGGAGTAAAGCTTTCTTT. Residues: CASWVGSKAFF.